The 29 T cell receptor beta chains reported below all come from one sample, sequenced in a study of T cells expressing NK-cell markers. Following a re-call of the 5' RACE reads, TCRdb has one entry per CDR3 protein and lacks DNA. Its table lists a few hundred thousand distinct CDR3 sequences. The specimen was blood T cells: a sorted CD56 or NKG2C T cell subset, CD4+ or CD8+ T cells, or bulk PBMC T cells (not recorded which). The source is a woman between 50 and 59 years old in good health.

This chain uses TRBV20-1 with TRBJ1-5; TCRdb picks TRBD1, but there is no DNA to check that call. Germline V gene data show CDR1 as DFQATT and CDR2 as SNEGSKA (reference sequence). The CDR3 has 14 amino acids. The CDR3 protein is CSARTDSRNQPQHF.

The chain uses TRBV6-1 and TRBJ2-7; TCRdb's D call of TRBD1 is untestable without DNA. This CDR3 contains 13 residues. The germline V gene has CDR1 MNHNS and CDR2 SASEGT. The CDR3 loop reads CASSEAGANEQYF.

The chain has TRBV6-1 and TRBJ1-3. The CDR3 extends over 16 amino acids. Germline assignment: CDR1 MNHNS and CDR2 SASEGT. The CDR3 sequence is CASSPNPIGSGNTIYF.

V gene TRBV6-5 combines with J gene TRBJ1-2; the TCRdb call, TRBD1, lacks DNA for checking. The CDR3 is 13 residues long. Germline assignment: CDR1 MNHEY and CDR2 SVGAGI. CDR3 residues: CASSYLQGRGYTF.

The genes are TRBV29-1 and TRBJ2-3; TCRdb names TRBD1, which stays unverified in the absence of DNA. The CDR3 spans 12 residues. CDR1 and CDR2 (germline): SQVTM, ANQGSEA. The CDR3: CSAADRSDTQYF.

The rearrangement uses TRBV11-3 and TRBJ2-5; TCRdb's assignment of TRBD2 cannot be checked, as there is no DNA. The germline V gene encodes CDR1 SGHNT and CDR2 YENEEA. The length of the CDR3 is 16 residues. CDR3 region: CASSTPLGTVYETQYF.

This chain uses TRBV20-1 with TRBJ1-1; TCRdb's D call of TRBD1 is untestable without DNA. This CDR3 spans 12 amino acids. The V gene's germline CDR1 is DFQATT and CDR2 SNEGSKA (reference sequence). The CDR3 spells CSASRGGTEAFF.

The chain has TRBV7-2 and TRBJ2-4; lacking DNA, the TRBD2 call made by TCRdb goes unchecked. CDR1 is SGHTA, CDR2 FQGNSA, per germline. The CDR3 has 13 residues. This chain's CDR3 is CASSYTAVNIQYF.

The rearrangement joins TRBV5-1 to TRBJ1-3; TCRdb's D call, TRBD1, is unchecked because there is no DNA. CDR3 length: 15 amino acids. Germline CDR1 and CDR2: SGHRS and YFSETQ. CDR3 residues: CASRRSQGTGNTIYF.

The V gene is TRBV4-2, the J gene TRBJ2-2; the D call of TRBD2 rests on TCRdb alone, since no DNA is present to check it. The CDR3 has 16 amino acids. The V gene's germline CDR1 is LGHNA and CDR2 YNFKEQ. CDR3 residues: CASSQETSGFTGELFF.

The rearrangement links TRBV19 to TRBJ2-4; TCRdb proposes TRBD2, but this gene call is untestable without DNA. Germline V lookup: CDR1 LNHDA, CDR2 SQIVND (reference sequence). The CDR3 sequence is 15 residues long. The CDR3 loop is CASDPGISAKNIQYF.

The CDR3 region is CASSLNEAMQFF. The V call is TRBV7-6, the J call TRBJ2-1. Germline CDR1 and CDR2: SGHVS and FNYEAQ. The CDR3 is 12 residues long.

This rearrangement joins TRBV5-6 to TRBJ2-1. The germline gives CDR1 SGHDT, CDR2 YYEEEE. The CDR3 contains 12 residues. The CDR3 loop reads CASSVGPQEQFF.

V gene TRBV11-2 combines with J gene TRBJ2-7; TCRdb gives TRBD2 as the D gene, but with no DNA this cannot be confirmed. Germline CDR1 is SGHAT and CDR2 is FQNNGV. This CDR3 has 12 residues. The CDR3 here is CASSGTSGEQYF.

The V gene is TRBV15, the J gene TRBJ2-2; TCRdb's assignment of TRBD2 cannot be checked, as there is no DNA. Germline-derived CDR1 and CDR2 are LNHNV and YYDKDF (reference sequence). The CDR3 sequence is 15 residues long. The CDR3: CATSRASAGSGELFF.

The chain couples TRBV6-2 or TRBV6-3 to TRBJ2-2; TCRdb indicates TRBD1, and absent DNA this call remains unverified. CDR3 length: 18 amino acids. Germline loops: CDR1 MNHEY, CDR2 SVGEGT. The CDR3 reads CASSYLADRGLTTGELFF.

The chain recombines TRBV12-3 or TRBV12-4 with TRBJ2-5. The CDR3 runs to 13 residues. The CDR3 sequence: CASSGDAVQTQYF.

This chain connects TRBV3-1 to TRBJ1-1; TCRdb names TRBD1, which stays unverified in the absence of DNA. CDR1 is LGHDT, CDR2 YNNKEL, per germline (reference sequence). The CDR3 extends over 14 amino acids. CDR3: CASSQVGTGGEAFF.

This chain joins TRBV7-9 and TRBJ2-1. Germline V CDR1 and CDR2: SEHNR, FQNEAQ (reference sequence). The CDR3 covers 15 residues. The CDR3 loop reads CASSVRLGSYNEQFF.

The chain is built from TRBV5-1 and TRBJ2-3; TCRdb lists TRBD1, though no DNA is available to test this call. CDR1 and CDR2 from the germline V gene are SGHRS and YFSETQ. The CDR3 totals 16 residues. CDR3 region: CASSTDGTGGLDTQYF.

V is TRBV5-5 and J is TRBJ2-7; with no DNA, the TCRdb D assignment of TRBD2 cannot be verified. The CDR3 is made up of 15 amino acids. In germline, CDR1 is SGHKS, CDR2 YYEKEE (reference sequence). The CDR3 protein is CASSPDRWAHYEQYF.

The chain carries TRBV7-9 and TRBJ2-5; TCRdb proposes TRBD1, but this gene call is untestable without DNA. Germline V CDR1 and CDR2: SEHNR, FQNEAQ (reference sequence). This CDR3 is 17 amino acids long. This CDR3 is CASSPRLRQEALGTQYF.

The chain is built from TRBV19 and TRBJ1-2. The CDR3 runs to 13 residues. Germline CDR1 is LNHDA and CDR2 is SQIVND (reference sequence). This CDR3 is CASSIGEVNGYTF. The variable domain in full, with the rest retrieved from reference TRBV19 and TRBJ1-2, is DGGITQSPKYLFRKEGQNVTLSCEQNLNHDAMYWYRQDPGQGLRLIYYSQIVNDFQKGDIAEGYSVSREKKESFPLTVTSAQKNPTAFYLCASSIGEVNGYTFGSGTRLTVV.

V and J are TRBV5-1 and TRBJ2-2. The CDR3 totals 14 residues. Germline V gene lookup returns CDR1 SGHRS and CDR2 YFSETQ. The CDR3 loop is CASSWTGSGGELFF.

This chain joins TRBV5-1 and TRBJ1-2. Germline CDR1 SGHRS, CDR2 YFSETQ. The CDR3 is 16 amino acids. The chain's CDR3 is CASSPTPPGTNYGYTF.

This chain connects TRBV3-1 to TRBJ1-1; the TCRdb D gene call, TRBD1, has no DNA to confirm it. Germline CDR1 is LGHDT and CDR2 is YNNKEL (reference sequence). The CDR3 runs to 13 residues. This CDR3 is CASTRRAPTEAFF.

The CDR3 here is CASSSNTGGEETQYF. V gene TRBV5-1 combines with J gene TRBJ2-5; TCRdb selects TRBD1, and the lack of DNA leaves this call unchecked. The CDR3 length is 15 residues. The V gene's germline CDR1 is SGHRS and CDR2 YFSETQ.

This CDR3 is CASSERDRDGQETQYF. The chain links TRBV10-2 to TRBJ2-5; TCRdb proposes TRBD1, but this gene call is untestable without DNA. Germline CDR1 and CDR2: WSHSY and SAAADI. The CDR3 covers 16 residues.

The CDR3 reads CASSRSYNSPLHF. The gene calls are TRBV27 and TRBJ1-6. The CDR3 has 13 amino acids. The V gene's germline CDR1 is MNHEY and CDR2 SMNVEV (reference sequence).